This T cell receptor beta chain was sequenced for a study of T cells in Graves' hyperthyroidism and ophthalmopathy. Aged 18 to 65, the patients had hyperthyroidism that was newly diagnosed and had lasted under 2 months. Study-wide results and limits: Among clonotypes expanded in thyroid above 0.001, most were also found in blood.

The J segment lost 7 bases and the V segment lost 6 bases, leaving 4 bases of the junction unmatched. The CDR3 loop spans 13 amino acids. TCR beta CDR3 regions were amplified from RNA. Researchers ran a first-round RT-PCR on the TCR CDR3 using the HTBI primer set. TCRdb passed the multiplex PCR reads through MiXCR, listing each CDR3 protein once. The sample lists roughly 800,000 distinct CDR3 sequences, 38% occurring once. A few counts support this clonotype. Its antigen is not known. The sample was blood. This TCR was sampled from a man aged 18 to 29 with Graves' hyperthyroidism. The J gene is TRBJ1-5, the V gene TRBV12-3 or TRBV12-4, with 9 bases aligning to TRBD1. CDR3 amino acids: CASRDRGDQPQHF. CDR3 bases: TGTGCCAGCAGAGACAGGGGGGACCAGCCCCAGCATTTT.